This TCR beta chain emerged from a study of T cell responses to AZD1222 COVID-19 vaccine. For the study at large: Combined were second doses at about 4 or about 12 weeks. Findings and caveats of the study: Mapped onto spike, vaccine-associated CD4 TCRs spanned it and were dominant at 160-218 and 743-854. Vaccination with two AZD1222 doses was followed by a rise in Spike-specific TCR breadth and depth. The donor cohort was predominantly white British with a female majority, and clonal diversity may have been underestimated.

Clones were sequenced by immunoSEQ multiplex PCR, and TCRdb holds only the in-frame ones, with some missing. The sample holds some 100,000 clones, 85% to 90% seen once. In regard to this clone: Its antigen is unidentified.

Per the germline V gene, CDR1 is MNHEY and CDR2 is SVGAGI. The V end lost 4 bases, the J end lost 5 bases, and 9 bases lay between the germline ends. The CDR3 extends over 13 amino acids. Sequences were derived from peripheral blood, sampled on day 0 of AZD1222 vaccination. This rearrangement joins TRBV6-5 to TRBJ1-5; D remains unclear. The sequence came from an adult in good health. For the CDR3, the DNA is TGTGCCAGCAGTTCCGCTCATGATCAGCCCCAGCATTTT. Protein product: CASSSAHDQPQHF.